A selection of T cell receptor beta chains follows, all from one sample in a study of regulatory T cells in long-lasting Graves disease. MiXCR was run by TCRdb on the multiplex PCR reads, yielding one entry per CDR3 protein. This table holds roughly 380,000 distinct CDR3 sequences, around 15% found once. The data were also submitted as part of a second study, on T cells in Graves' hyperthyroidism and ophthalmopathy.

The material sequenced was peripheral blood mononuclear cells (PBMCs), taken at new diagnosis, from a patient treated with antithyroid drugs. The receptor set was obtained from a man in his forties or fifties with Graves disease. CDR3s include the opening cysteine and the closing phenylalanine or tryptophan. A D gene is named only where the DNA matches it firmly. A row's size may be missing; if present it is once, few, many or a size class.

clone size | J gene | V gene | D gene | CDR3 DNA | CDR3 protein
many | TRBJ2-7 | TRBV25-1 | TRBD2 | TGTGCCACCCGGACTAGCTCGAGAGGCTCCTACGAGCAGTACTTC | CATRTSSRGSYEQYF
few | TRBJ1-5 | TRBV9 | . | TGTGCCAGCAGCGTAGTACCGAATAATCAGCCCCAGCATTTT | CASSVVPNNQPQHF
many | TRBJ2-2 | TRBV5-1 | . | TGCGCCAGTGGATTCGGACAGCTCAACACCGGGGAGCTGTTTTTT | CASGFGQLNTGELFF
many | TRBJ2-1 | TRBV11-3 | TRBD2 | TGTGCCAGCAGCTCCCTACTAGCGGGGGCCTACAATGAGCAGTTCTTC | CASSSLLAGAYNEQFF
. | TRBJ1-4 | TRBV20-1 | . | TGCAGTGCTAGGGACATCAGGAGTCGAAAACTGTTTTTT | CSARDIRSRKLFF
many | TRBJ2-3 | TRBV5-1 | TRBD2 | TGCGCCAGCAGCGTACCGGGACTAGCGGGGGGGCCAGGTACGCAGTATTTT | CASSVPGLAGGPGTQYF
few | TRBJ1-1 | TRBV13 | . | TGTGCCAGCAGCCAGAAGCGTGGGAGGACCACTGAAGCTTTCTTT | CASSQKRGRTTEAFF
. | TRBJ2-5 | TRBV5-4 | TRBD1 | TGTGCCAGCAGCTTGGGACAGGGGGAGTGGGAGACCCAGTACTTC | CASSLGQGEWETQYF
many | TRBJ2-5 | TRBV6-2/TRBV6-3 | . | TGTGCCAGAAAGCCGAGCCAGACTCAAGAGACCCAGTACTTC | CARKPSQTQETQYF
. | TRBJ2-1 | TRBV18 | . | TGTGCCAGCTCACCAAGGACGGACTCCTACAATGAGCAGTTCTTC | CASSPRTDSYNEQFF